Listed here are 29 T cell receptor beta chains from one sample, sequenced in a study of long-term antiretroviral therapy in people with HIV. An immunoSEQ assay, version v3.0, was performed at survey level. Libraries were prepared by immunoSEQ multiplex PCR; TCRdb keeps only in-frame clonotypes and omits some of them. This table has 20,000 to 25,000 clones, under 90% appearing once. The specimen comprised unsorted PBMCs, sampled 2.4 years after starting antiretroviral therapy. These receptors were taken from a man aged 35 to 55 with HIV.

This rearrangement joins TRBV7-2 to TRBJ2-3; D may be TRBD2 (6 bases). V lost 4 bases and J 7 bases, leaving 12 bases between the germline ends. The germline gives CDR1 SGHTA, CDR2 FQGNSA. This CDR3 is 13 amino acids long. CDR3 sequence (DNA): TGTGCCAGCAGCTCCCAGGAGGGGAATACGCAGTATTTT. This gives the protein CASSSQEGNTQYF. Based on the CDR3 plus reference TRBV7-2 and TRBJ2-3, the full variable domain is GAGVSQSPSNKVTEKGKDVELRCDPISGHTALYWYRQSLGQGLEFLIYFQGNSAPDKSGLPSDRFSAERTGGSVSTLTIQRTQQEDSAVYLCASSSQEGNTQYFGPGTRLTVL.

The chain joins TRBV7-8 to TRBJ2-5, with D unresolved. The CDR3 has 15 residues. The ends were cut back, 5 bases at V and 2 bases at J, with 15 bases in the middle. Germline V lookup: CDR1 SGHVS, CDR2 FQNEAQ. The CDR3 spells CASSPSIGYQETQYF. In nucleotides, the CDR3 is TGTGCCAGCAGCCCAAGCATTGGGTATCAAGAGACCCAGTACTTC.

CDR3 sequence: CASSPRGGIWDSPLHF. In DNA form, the CDR3 reads TGTGCCAGCAGCCCCAGAGGCGGGATTTGGGATTCACCCCTCCACTTT. This chain connects TRBV4-2 to TRBJ1-6; no firm D call. Trimming removed 4 bases at V and 8 bases at J, with 18 bases between. Per germline, CDR1 LGHNA and CDR2 YNFKEQ. This CDR3 region has 16 residues.

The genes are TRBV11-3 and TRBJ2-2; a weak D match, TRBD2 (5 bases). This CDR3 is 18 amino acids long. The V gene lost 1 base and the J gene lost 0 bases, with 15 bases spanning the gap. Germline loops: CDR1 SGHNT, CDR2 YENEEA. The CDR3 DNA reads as TGTGCCAGCAGCTTAGTCCTCGGGGAGCGGTCGAACACCGGGGAGCTGTTTTTT. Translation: CASSLVLGERSNTGELFF.

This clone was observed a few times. The CDR3 here is CASSLEFSGYTF. Written as DNA, the CDR3 is TGTGCCAGCAGCTTAGAATTTTCGGGCTACACCTTC. This chain joins TRBV7-9 and TRBJ1-2; D not certain. The CDR3 has 12 residues. V lost 1 base and J lost 8, with 8 bases in between. The germline V gene encodes CDR1 SEHNR and CDR2 FQNEAQ (reference sequence).

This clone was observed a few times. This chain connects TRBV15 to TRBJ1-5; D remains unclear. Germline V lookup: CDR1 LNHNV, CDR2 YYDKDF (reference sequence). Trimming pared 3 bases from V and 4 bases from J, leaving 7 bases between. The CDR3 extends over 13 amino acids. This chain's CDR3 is CATSSDQNQPQHF. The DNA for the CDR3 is TGTGCCACCAGCAGTGATCAAAATCAGCCCCAGCATTTT.

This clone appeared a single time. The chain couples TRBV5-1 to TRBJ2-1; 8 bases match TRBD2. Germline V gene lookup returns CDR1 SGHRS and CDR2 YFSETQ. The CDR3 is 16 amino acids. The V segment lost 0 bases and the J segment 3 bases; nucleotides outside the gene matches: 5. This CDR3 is CASSLDGTRGYNEQFF. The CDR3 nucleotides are TGCGCCAGCAGCTTGGACGGGACTAGGGGCTACAATGAGCAGTTCTTC.

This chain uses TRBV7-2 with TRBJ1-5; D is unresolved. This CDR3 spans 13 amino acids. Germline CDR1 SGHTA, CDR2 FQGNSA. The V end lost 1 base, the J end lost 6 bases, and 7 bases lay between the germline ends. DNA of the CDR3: TGTGCCAGCAGCTTAGTACGAGGTCAGCCCCAGCATTTT. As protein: CASSLVRGQPQHF.

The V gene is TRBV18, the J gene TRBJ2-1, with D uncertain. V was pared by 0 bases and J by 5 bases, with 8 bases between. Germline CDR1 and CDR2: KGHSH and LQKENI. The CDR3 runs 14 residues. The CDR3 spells CASSPPVMNNEQFF. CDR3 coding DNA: TGTGCCAGCTCACCACCGGTCATGAACAATGAGCAGTTCTTC.

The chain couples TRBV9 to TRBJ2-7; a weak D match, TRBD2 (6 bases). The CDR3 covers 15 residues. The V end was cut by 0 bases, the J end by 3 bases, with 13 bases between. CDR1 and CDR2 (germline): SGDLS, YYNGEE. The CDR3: CASSVEPGVGYEQYF. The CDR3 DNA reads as TGTGCCAGCAGCGTAGAACCGGGGGTGGGCTACGAGCAGTACTTC.

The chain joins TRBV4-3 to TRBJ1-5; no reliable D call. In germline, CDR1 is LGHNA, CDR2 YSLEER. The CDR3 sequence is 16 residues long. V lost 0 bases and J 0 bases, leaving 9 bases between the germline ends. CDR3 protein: CASSQERYLSNQPQHF. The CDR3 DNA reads TGCGCCAGCAGCCAAGAACGTTATCTTAGCAATCAGCCCCAGCATTTT.

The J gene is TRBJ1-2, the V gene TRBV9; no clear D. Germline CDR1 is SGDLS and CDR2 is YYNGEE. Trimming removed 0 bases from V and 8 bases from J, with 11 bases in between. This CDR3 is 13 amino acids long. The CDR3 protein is CASSVEPGGGYTF. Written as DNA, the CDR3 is TGTGCCAGCAGCGTAGAGCCCGGCGGGGGCTACACCTTC.

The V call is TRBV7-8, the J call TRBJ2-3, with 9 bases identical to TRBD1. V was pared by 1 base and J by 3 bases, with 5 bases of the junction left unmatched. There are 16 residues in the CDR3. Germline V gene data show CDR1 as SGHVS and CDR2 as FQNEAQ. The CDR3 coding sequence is TGTGCCAGCAGCTTAGACGACAGGGGGGTGACAGATACGCAGTATTTT. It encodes CASSLDDRGVTDTQYF.

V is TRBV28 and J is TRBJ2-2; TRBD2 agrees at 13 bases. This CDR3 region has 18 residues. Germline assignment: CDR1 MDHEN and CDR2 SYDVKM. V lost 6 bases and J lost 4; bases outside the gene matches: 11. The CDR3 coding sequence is TGTGCCAGCAGCCAAACTAGCGGGGGGGTGAAAAGCACCGGGGAGCTGTTTTTT. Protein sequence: CASSQTSGGVKSTGELFF.

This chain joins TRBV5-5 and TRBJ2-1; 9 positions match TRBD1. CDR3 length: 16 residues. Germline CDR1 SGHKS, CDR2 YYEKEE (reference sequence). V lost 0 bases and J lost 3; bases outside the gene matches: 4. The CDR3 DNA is TGTGCCAGCAGCTTGGAGGACAGGGGTTTCTACAATGAGCAGTTCTTC. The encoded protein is CASSLEDRGFYNEQFF.

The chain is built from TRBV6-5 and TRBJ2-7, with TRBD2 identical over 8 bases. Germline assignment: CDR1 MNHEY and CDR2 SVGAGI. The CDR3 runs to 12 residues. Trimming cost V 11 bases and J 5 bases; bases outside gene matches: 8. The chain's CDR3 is CACRGGGNEQYF. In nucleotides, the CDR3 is TGTGCCTGTCGGGGCGGGGGGAACGAGCAGTACTTC.

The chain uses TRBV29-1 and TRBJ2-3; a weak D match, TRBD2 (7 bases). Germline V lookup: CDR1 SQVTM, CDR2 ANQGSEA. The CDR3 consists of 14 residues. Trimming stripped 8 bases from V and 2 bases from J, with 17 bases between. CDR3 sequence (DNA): TGCAGCTCAGGGGCTAGCGGATTCACAGATACGCAGTATTTT. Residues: CSSGASGFTDTQYF.

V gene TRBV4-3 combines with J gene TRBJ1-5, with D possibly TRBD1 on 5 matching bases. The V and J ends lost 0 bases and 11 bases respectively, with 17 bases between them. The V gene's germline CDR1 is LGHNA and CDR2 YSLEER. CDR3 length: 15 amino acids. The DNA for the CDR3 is TGCGCCAGCAGCCAAGATACGGACAACCTCGAGGCCCAGCATTTT. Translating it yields CASSQDTDNLEAQHF.

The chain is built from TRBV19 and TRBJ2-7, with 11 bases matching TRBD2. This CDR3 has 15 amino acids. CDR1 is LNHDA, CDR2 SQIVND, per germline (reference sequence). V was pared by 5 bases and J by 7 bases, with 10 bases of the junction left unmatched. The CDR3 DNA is TGTGCCAGTAGTCTCGCCGGGACTAGCGGTTTAGAGCAGTACTTC. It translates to CASSLAGTSGLEQYF.

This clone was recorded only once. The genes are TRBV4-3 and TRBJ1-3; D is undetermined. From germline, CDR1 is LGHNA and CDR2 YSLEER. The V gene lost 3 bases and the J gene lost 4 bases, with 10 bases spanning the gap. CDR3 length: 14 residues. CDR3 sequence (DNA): TGCGCCAGCAGCCACGGATCGTCGGGAAACACCATATATTTT. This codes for CASSHGSSGNTIYF.

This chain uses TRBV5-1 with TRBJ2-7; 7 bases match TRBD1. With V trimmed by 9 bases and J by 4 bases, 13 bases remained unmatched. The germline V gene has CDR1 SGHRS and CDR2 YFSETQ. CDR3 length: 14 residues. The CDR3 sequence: CATSRQGERYEQYF. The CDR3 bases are TGCGCCACCTCCCGACAGGGAGAAAGGTACGAGCAGTACTTC.

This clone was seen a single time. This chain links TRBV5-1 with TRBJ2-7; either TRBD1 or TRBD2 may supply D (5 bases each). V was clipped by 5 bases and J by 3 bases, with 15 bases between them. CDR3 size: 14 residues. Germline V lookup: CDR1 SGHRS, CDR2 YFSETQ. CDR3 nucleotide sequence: TGCGCCAGCAGGAGGGAACAGGAAATCTACGAGCAGTACTTC. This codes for CASRREQEIYEQYF.

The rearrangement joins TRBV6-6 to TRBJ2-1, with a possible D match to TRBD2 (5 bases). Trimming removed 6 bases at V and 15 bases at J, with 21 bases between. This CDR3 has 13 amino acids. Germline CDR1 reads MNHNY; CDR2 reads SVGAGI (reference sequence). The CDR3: CASSSDRGGGLFF. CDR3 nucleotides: TGTGCCAGCAGCTCAGATAGAGGAGGAGGCTTGTTCTTC.

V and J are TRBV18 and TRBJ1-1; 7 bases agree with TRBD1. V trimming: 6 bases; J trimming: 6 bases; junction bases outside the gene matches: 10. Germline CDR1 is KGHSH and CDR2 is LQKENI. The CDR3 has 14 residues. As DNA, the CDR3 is TGTGCCAGCTCTCCGACAGGGACCTCCCCTGAAGCTTTCTTT. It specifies CASSPTGTSPEAFF. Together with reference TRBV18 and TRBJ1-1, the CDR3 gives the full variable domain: NAGVMQNPRHLVRRRGQEARLRCSPMKGHSHVYWYRQLPEEGLKFMVYLQKENIIDESGMPKERFSAEFPKEGPSILRIQQVVRGDSAAYFCASSPTGTSPEAFFGQGTRLTVV.

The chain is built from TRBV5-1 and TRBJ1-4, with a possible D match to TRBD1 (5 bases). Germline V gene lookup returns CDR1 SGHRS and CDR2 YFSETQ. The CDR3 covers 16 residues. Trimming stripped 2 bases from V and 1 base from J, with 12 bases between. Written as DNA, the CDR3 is TGCGCCAGCAGCTTACAGGCAGCGGGAACTAATGAAAAACTGTTTTTT. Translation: CASSLQAAGTNEKLFF. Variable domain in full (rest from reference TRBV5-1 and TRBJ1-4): KAGVTQTPRYLIKTRGQQVTLSCSPISGHRSVSWYQQTPGQGLQFLFEYFSETQRNKGNFPGRFSGRQFSNSRSEMNVSTLELGDSALYLCASSLQAAGTNEKLFFGSGTQLSVL.

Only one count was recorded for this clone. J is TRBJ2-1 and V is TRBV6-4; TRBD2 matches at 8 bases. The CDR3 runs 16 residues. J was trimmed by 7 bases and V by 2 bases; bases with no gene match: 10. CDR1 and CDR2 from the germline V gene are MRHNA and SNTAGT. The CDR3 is CASSDGGLAGFNEQFF. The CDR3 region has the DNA TGTGCCAGCAGTGACGGGGGGCTAGCGGGTTTTAATGAGCAGTTCTTC.

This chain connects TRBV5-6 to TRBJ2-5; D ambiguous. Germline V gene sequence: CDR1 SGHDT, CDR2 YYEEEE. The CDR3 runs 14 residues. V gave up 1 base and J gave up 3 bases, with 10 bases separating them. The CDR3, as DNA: TGTGCCAGCAGCTTGATTCGGACGGAAGAGACCCAGTACTTC. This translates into CASSLIRTEETQYF.

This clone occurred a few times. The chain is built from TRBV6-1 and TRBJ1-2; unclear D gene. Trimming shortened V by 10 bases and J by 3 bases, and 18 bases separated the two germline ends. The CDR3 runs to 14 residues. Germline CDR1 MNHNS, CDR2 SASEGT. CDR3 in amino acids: CATAWAAKDYGYTF. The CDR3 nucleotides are TGTGCCACTGCGTGGGCAGCCAAGGACTATGGCTACACCTTC.

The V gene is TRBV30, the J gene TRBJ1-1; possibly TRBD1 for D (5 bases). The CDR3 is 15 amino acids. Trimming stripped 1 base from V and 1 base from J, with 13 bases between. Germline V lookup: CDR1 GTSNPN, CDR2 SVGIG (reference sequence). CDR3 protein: CAWSGRAGPNTEAFF. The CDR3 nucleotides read TGTGCCTGGAGTGGGCGCGCAGGGCCGAACACTGAAGCTTTCTTT. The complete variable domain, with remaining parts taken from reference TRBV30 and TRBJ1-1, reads SQTIHQWPATLVQPVGSPLSLECTVEGTSNPNLYWYRQAAGRGLQLLFYSVGIGQISSEVPQNLSASRPQDRQFILSSKKLLLSDSGFYLCAWSGRAGPNTEAFFGQGTRLTVV.